The 18 T cell receptor beta chains given below trace back to one sample, sequenced in a study of glioma-infiltrating T cells after dendritic cell vaccination. Time point defined: after dendritic cell vaccination, including at tumor progression/relapse. Profiling relied on immunoSEQ multiplex PCR, and the TCRdb table lists in-frame clones only, not all of them. The repertoire holds about 63,000 clones, with over 65% as singletons. The sequenced sample was blood, obtained after dendritic cell vaccination. Receptor source: a human donor with glioblastoma.

The rearrangement links TRBV7-3 to TRBJ2-1; 8 nucleotides match TRBD2. The V segment lost 0 bases and the J segment 4 bases; nucleotides outside the gene matches: 5. This CDR3 contains 16 residues. Germline CDR1 SGHTA, CDR2 FQGTGA. The CDR3: CASSLTISGVYNEQFF. CDR3 bases: TGTGCCAGCAGCTTAACGATTAGCGGGGTATACAATGAGCAGTTCTTC.

The chain joins TRBV5-1 to TRBJ1-3; D perhaps matches TRBD2 (5 bases). The DNA matches TRBJ2-2 better at its end, which makes the J call doubtful. The germline gives CDR1 SGHRS, CDR2 YFSETQ. This CDR3 region has 16 residues. CDR3 coding DNA: TGCGCCAGCAGCTTGGAGGTGGGAAGCGGAACCGGGGAGCTGTTTTTT. It specifies CASSLEVGSGTGELFF.

The chain links TRBV15 to TRBJ2-7; no clear D. The V end was cut by 3 bases, the J end by 4 bases, with 10 bases between. CDR3 size: 13 residues. CDR1 and CDR2 (germline): LNHNV, YYDKDF (reference sequence). CDR3 protein: CATSSGQDYEQYF. The CDR3 region has the DNA TGTGCCACCAGCAGTGGTCAGGATTACGAGCAGTACTTC.

This chain joins TRBV27 and TRBJ2-5; 9 bases map to TRBD1. The germline V gene encodes CDR1 MNHEY and CDR2 SMNVEV (reference sequence). Trimming at V came to 3 bases and at J to 5 bases, leaving 7 bases not matched to a gene. CDR3 length: 15 residues. CDR3 region: CASSLSGQGWETQYF. As DNA, the CDR3 is TGTGCCAGCAGTTTGAGTGGACAGGGGTGGGAGACCCAGTACTTC.

This clone was detected once. The chain joins TRBV4-2 to TRBJ2-3; perhaps TRBD2 as D (6 bases). Germline CDR1 LGHNA, CDR2 YNFKEQ. The CDR3 consists of 16 residues. Trimming shortened V by 4 bases and J by 4 bases, and 18 bases separated the two germline ends. The CDR3 protein is CASSPAGGLIADTQYF. As DNA, the CDR3 is TGTGCCAGCAGCCCGGCCGGGGGACTCATCGCAGATACGCAGTATTTT.

The sample holds one count of this clone. The chain is built from TRBV6-5 and TRBJ2-5; the match to TRBD1 covers 8 bases. V was pared by 5 bases and J by 4 bases, with 9 bases of the junction left unmatched. Germline CDR1 MNHEY, CDR2 SVGAGI. The CDR3 has 15 amino acids. The chain's CDR3 is CASSGPGTGRETQYF. The CDR3 nucleotides are TGTGCCAGCAGTGGACCGGGGACAGGCCGAGAGACCCAGTACTTC.

Note on this clone: The junction departs from the called germline gene at one end, perhaps through a read error. The rearrangement joins TRBV4-3 to TRBJ1-1; 7 nucleotides align to TRBD1. Germline-derived CDR1 and CDR2 are LGHNA and YSLEER. The CDR3 covers 15 residues. This CDR3 is CASSQGQGFPSMALF. The CDR3 DNA follows: TGCGCCAGCAGCCAAGGACAGGGATTTCCCTCGATGGCGCTCTTT.

This CDR3 is CASSQGQGVNLFF. The CDR3 DNA follows: TGCGCCAGCAGCCAAGGACAGGGGGTTAACCTGTTTTTT. The rearrangement uses TRBV10-1 and TRBJ2-2, with 10 nucleotides matching TRBD1. The CDR3 spans 13 residues. The V and J ends lost 6 bases and 14 bases, in that order; junction bases with no gene match: 9. Germline V gene sequence: CDR1 WNHNN, CDR2 SYGVQD (reference sequence).

V gene TRBV6-1 combines with J gene TRBJ2-7; TRBD2 matches 11 bases. There are 14 residues in the CDR3. Germline V lookup: CDR1 MNHNS, CDR2 SASEGT. V lost 7 bases to trimming and J lost 3 bases; unmatched junction nucleotides: 5. CDR3 residues: CASNGGLADYEQYF. The CDR3 bases are TGTGCCAGCAACGGGGGACTAGCGGACTACGAGCAGTACTTC.

There are a few counts of this clone. The chain is built from TRBV5-6 and TRBJ2-3; D possibly corresponds to TRBD2 (5 bases). V was shortened by 0 bases and J by 4 bases, with 12 bases between the two germline ends. Looked up from germline, CDR1 is SGHDT and CDR2 is YYEEEE. The CDR3 runs to 15 residues. The CDR3 region is CASSLDLPGADTQYF. CDR3 DNA: TGTGCCAGCAGCTTGGACCTCCCCGGGGCAGATACGCAGTATTTT. The complete variable domain, with remaining parts taken from reference TRBV5-6 and TRBJ2-3, reads DAGVTQSPTHLIKTRGQQVTLRCSPKSGHDTVSWYQQALGQGPQFIFQYYEEEERQRGNFPDRFSGHQFPNYSSELNVNALLLGDSALYLCASSLDLPGADTQYFGPGTRLTVL.

Worth noting for this clone: A read error may account for a junction end that differs from germline. The V and J genes are TRBV7-7 and TRBJ2-7, with 9 bases matching TRBD2. The CDR3 sequence is 15 residues long. Looked up from germline, CDR1 is SSHAT and CDR2 is FNYEAQ (reference sequence). In DNA, the CDR3 is TGTGCTAGCAGTGGGGAGGCGGGGGGGCTAGACGAGCAGTACTTC. Protein: CASSGEAGGLDEQYF.

The chain is built from TRBV2 and TRBJ2-1, with 7 bases lining up with TRBD2. The J segment lost 9 bases and the V segment lost 5 bases, leaving 7 bases of the junction unmatched. Germline-derived CDR1 and CDR2 are SNHLY and FYNNEI. The CDR3 is 13 amino acids. CDR3 nucleotide sequence: TGTGCCAGCAGTCTGACTAGCCCCCGTGAGCAGTTCTTC. This sequence encodes CASSLTSPREQFF.

The chain combines TRBV11-3 with TRBJ2-7; 9 bases match TRBD1. The CDR3 is 15 residues long. Germline lookup yields CDR1 SGHNT and CDR2 YENEEA. V dropped 0 bases and J dropped 1; count of bases not matched to a gene: 1. The CDR3 bases are TGTGCCAGCAGCTTAGACGGACAGGGGTCCTACGAGCAGTACTTC. Amino acid sequence: CASSLDGQGSYEQYF.

The V call is TRBV6-1, the J call TRBJ2-2; weak D call: TRBD2 (7 bases). Germline V CDR1 and CDR2: MNHNS, SASEGT. The CDR3 spans 15 residues. Deletions cut 5 bases from V and 4 bases from J, with 14 bases between. CDR3 sequence (DNA): TGTGCCAGCAGTACAACAGGGAGGGGCACCGGGGAGCTGTTTTTT. Translating it yields CASSTTGRGTGELFF.

The V and J genes are TRBV2 and TRBJ2-2; tentative D call: TRBD2 (6 bases). V was shortened by 6 bases and J by 5 bases, with 13 bases between the two germline ends. The CDR3 length is 14 residues. In germline, CDR1 is SNHLY, CDR2 FYNNEI. CDR3 bases: TGTGCCAGCAGGAAAGGAGGGGCTACCGGGGAGCTGTTTTTT. Translated, it gives CASRKGGATGELFF.

The chain has TRBV14 and TRBJ2-5, with TRBD1 identical over 10 bases. The CDR3 extends over 17 amino acids. The V gene end was trimmed by 0 bases and the J gene end by 4 bases; junction bases not matched to a gene: 8. Germline V gene data show CDR1 as SGHDN and CDR2 as FVKESK. The DNA of the CDR3 is TGTGCCAGCAGCCAAGATGTTGCCGGACAGGGGGGAGAGACCCAGTACTTC. It specifies CASSQDVAGQGGETQYF.

The chain carries TRBV27 and TRBJ1-1; maybe TRBD1 (5 bases). Trimming pared 6 bases from V and 1 base from J, leaving 15 bases between. CDR1 and CDR2 from the germline V gene are MNHEY and SMNVEV (reference sequence). The CDR3 loop spans 15 amino acids. The CDR3 DNA reads as TGTGCCAGCAGCAGGGCAGAATTAAGGAACACTGAAGCTTTCTTT. The encoded protein is CASSRAELRNTEAFF.

This sequence joins TRBV7-2 and TRBJ2-7; D is possibly TRBD1 (5 bases). Trimming pared 7 bases from V and 5 bases from J, leaving 21 bases between. The germline V gene encodes CDR1 SGHTA and CDR2 FQGNSA. This CDR3 contains 15 residues. The CDR3 DNA is TGTGCCAGCATCCAAGGGGTCAGGGTTGGCAACGAGCAGTACTTC. Translation gives CASIQGVRVGNEQYF.